This entry features one TCR beta chain sequence. The CDR3 has 13 residues. V lost 8 bases to trimming and J lost 4 bases; unmatched junction nucleotides: 7. Per the germline V gene, CDR1 is SEHNR and CDR2 is FQNEAQ (reference sequence). The sample is drawn from a study of control samples from healthy donors and cancer patients. Profiling relied on immunoSEQ multiplex PCR, and the TCRdb table lists in-frame clones only, not all of them. The sample records roughly 130,000 clones, around 93% being singletons. This chain joins TRBV7-9 and TRBJ1-2; TRBD1 aligns across 7 bases. The material sequenced was blood. The sequence was collected from a young man in good health. CDR3 nucleotide sequence: TGTGCCAGCGGGGACAGCGGTATCTATGGCTACACCTTC. Translating gives CASGDSGIYGYTF.